The 9 T cell receptor beta chains below come from one sample, sequenced in a study of kidney transplant recipient with SARS-CoV-2 infection. In TCRdb, the reads were re-called with MiXCR into one record per CDR3 protein. The repertoire has about 240,000 distinct CDR3 sequences, under 30% of them found once; the top ten carry almost 7.5%. The sample here was a blood sample, taken at baseline and on day 111 from a kidney transplant recipient. Source of these receptors: a male patient aged 30 to 39 who had COVID-19 and was a kidney transplant recipient. The graft donor may be the source of some T cells.

In this sample, this clonotype turned up many times. The chain couples TRBV5-5 to TRBJ1-1; weak D call: TRBD1 (5 bases). The CDR3 length is 17 residues. The V gene's germline CDR1 is SGHKS and CDR2 YYEKEE (reference sequence). V was shortened by 1 base and J by 1 base, with 17 bases between the two germline ends. As DNA, the CDR3 is TGTGCCAGCAGCTTGTCCCGGGGGACCAAGGGGAACACTGAAGCTTTCTTT. It encodes CASSLSRGTKGNTEAFF.

This clonotype came up many times. The DNA for the CDR3 is TGCAGTGCTAGTCAGGGGGGAGGTGGAAACACCATATATTTT. Translation: CSASQGGGGNTIYF. The chain has TRBV20-1 and TRBJ1-3, with TRBD1 matching over 7 bases. Germline CDR1 reads DFQATT; CDR2 reads SNEGSKA (reference sequence). The CDR3 has 14 amino acids. The V and J ends lost 3 bases and 3 bases, in that order; junction bases with no gene match: 5.

This clonotype was seen many times. V is TRBV6-5 and J is TRBJ1-4, with 8 positions matching TRBD1. V was clipped by 5 bases and J by 6 bases; unmatched bases: 14. CDR1 and CDR2 from the germline V gene are MNHEY and SVGAGI. The CDR3 extends over 17 amino acids. The CDR3, as DNA: TGTGCCAGCAGTAGCCGGACAGGGAGGGCCATCTATGAAAAACTGTTTTTT. Amino acids: CASSSRTGRAIYEKLFF.

This clonotype has just one count. A much larger clone differs from this one at a single base, so this may be a read error. The V gene is TRBV30, the J gene TRBJ1-4, with D uncertain. The CDR3 sequence is 13 residues long. The V gene's germline CDR1 is GTSNPN and CDR2 SVGIG (reference sequence). V lost 4 bases to trimming and J lost 8 bases, with 14 bases between them. The CDR3, as DNA: TGTGCCTGGAACCGACGGGGAGGGGAAAAACTGTTTTTT. Translation: CAWNRRGGEKLFF.

This clonotype was counted many times. The gene calls are TRBV3-1 and TRBJ2-1; 9 bases fit TRBD2. Germline CDR1 LGHDT, CDR2 YNNKEL (reference sequence). The CDR3 is made up of 15 amino acids. Losses at the gene ends were 4 bases for V and 7 bases for J; bases not matched to a gene: 8. Here the CDR3 reads CASSLPGLASNEQFF. In DNA form, the CDR3 reads TGTGCCAGCAGCCTCCCGGGACTAGCCTCAAATGAGCAGTTCTTC.

This clonotype was observed a handful of times. The rearrangement uses TRBV5-6 and TRBJ1-1; D is ambiguous. In germline, CDR1 is SGHDT, CDR2 YYEEEE. V shed 1 base and J shed 5 bases, with 9 bases lying between them. CDR3 length: 13 amino acids. In nucleotides, the CDR3 is TGTGCCAGCAGCTTGTTAGGTCGGACTGAAGCTTTCTTT. Translated, it gives CASSLLGRTEAFF.

Worth noting for this clonotype: A far larger clone is one base from this, pointing to a likely read error. The chain combines TRBV3-1 with TRBJ2-4; 8 nucleotides line up with TRBD2. The DNA end favors TRBJ2-7, so the J call may be wrong. Germline lookup yields CDR1 LGHDT and CDR2 YNNKEL (reference sequence). The CDR3 has 14 residues. CDR3 sequence (DNA): TGTGCCAGCAGCCCCTGCACTAGCGGCGACGAGCAGTACTTC. This encodes CASSPCTSGDEQYF.

This clonotype was seen at least ten times. This sequence joins TRBV29-1 and TRBJ2-2; D might be TRBD1 (6 bases). V dropped 3 bases and J dropped 0 bases, with 11 bases sitting between them. Germline loops: CDR1 SQVTM, CDR2 ANQGSEA. CDR3 length: 15 amino acids. The CDR3 sequence is CSVEVNRANTGELFF. The CDR3 nucleotides are TGCAGCGTTGAGGTTAACAGGGCGAACACCGGGGAGCTGTTTTTT.

At least ten counts were recorded for this clonotype. The chain carries TRBV28 and TRBJ1-4, with 9 bases aligning to TRBD1. Germline CDR1 MDHEN, CDR2 SYDVKM. V lost 6 bases, J lost 7 bases, and 9 bases stayed unmatched. The CDR3 extends over 15 amino acids. The CDR3 loop reads CASSPVGQGFEKLFF. CDR3 DNA: TGTGCCAGCAGCCCCGTCGGACAGGGGTTTGAAAAACTGTTTTTT.